The source of this T cell receptor (beta chain) is a study of cytomegalovirus exposure and HLA in healthy donors. Study summary: The 95 to 150 validation repertoires used the same platform as the 500 to 700 first-cohort repertoires, a later analysis reported.

Assay used: immunoSEQ multiplex PCR; TCRdb lists only in-frame clones, some missing. The table has around 130,000 clones, just under 90% seen once; the top ten hold around 3.5%. Germline-derived CDR1 and CDR2 are MDHEN and SYDVKM. The CDR3 covers 17 residues. J lost 5 bases, V lost 6 bases, and 17 bases had no gene match. This receptor was taken from a man aged 30 to 45 in good health and CMV-seronegative. The material sequenced was PBMCs. The J gene is TRBJ1-1, the V gene TRBV28, with 8 positions matching TRBD1. CDR3 sequence (DNA): TGTGCCAGCAGCCCGGTCCCTTTTCAGGGGGCGAGGACTGAAGCTTTCTTT. Protein sequence: CASSPVPFQGARTEAFF.